This T cell receptor beta chain was observed in a study of OX40 agonist ivuxolimab in advanced cancers. Turning to the study itself: Three dose-escalation patients had partial responses: one with hepatocellular carcinoma and two with cutaneous melanoma.

Concerning this clone itself: As yet, its antigen is unknown.

The CDR3 extends over 15 amino acids. Losses at the gene ends were 5 bases for V and 5 bases for J; bases not matched to a gene: 8. Germline V lookup: CDR1 MNHNY, CDR2 SVGAGI (reference sequence). Patients who had autoimmune disease history or got systemic immunosuppression were left out. Cycle 7 day 1, cycle 4 day 1, and baseline were the timepoints at which blood was sampled. The method was immunoSEQ multiplex PCR; TCRdb's version includes in-frame clones alone and lacks a portion of them. The sample records 55,000 to 75,000 clones, over 75% being singletons. The study's findings and limits: The study observed clonal expansion of CD4+ and CD8+ blood T cells by week 6 at 0.1 to 3.0 mg/kg.

The clonotype originates from an adult with an advanced solid tumor such as melanoma, head and neck, liver or kidney cancer. The chain carries TRBV6-6 and TRBJ2-7; 11 bases fit TRBD1. The sample in question was CD4+ or CD8+ T cells sorted from blood, obtained in a trial of the OX40 agonist ivuxolimab. Here the CDR3 reads CASSPPGQGANEQYF. CDR3 coding DNA: TGTGCCAGCAGTCCCCCCGGACAGGGGGCGAACGAGCAGTACTTC.